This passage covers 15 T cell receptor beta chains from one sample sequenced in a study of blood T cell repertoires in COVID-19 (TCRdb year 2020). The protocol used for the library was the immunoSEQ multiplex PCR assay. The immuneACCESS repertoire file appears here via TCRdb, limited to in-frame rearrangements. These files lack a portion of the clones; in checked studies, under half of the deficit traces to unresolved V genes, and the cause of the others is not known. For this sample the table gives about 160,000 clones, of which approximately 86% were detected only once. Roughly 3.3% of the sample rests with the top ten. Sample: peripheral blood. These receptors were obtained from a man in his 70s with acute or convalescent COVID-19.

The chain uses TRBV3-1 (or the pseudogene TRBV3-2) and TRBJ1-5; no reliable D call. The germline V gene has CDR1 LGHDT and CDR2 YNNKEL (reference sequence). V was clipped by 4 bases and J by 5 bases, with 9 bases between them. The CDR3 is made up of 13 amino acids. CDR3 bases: TGTGCCAGCAGCCCCAGACGGGATCAGCCCCAGCATTTT. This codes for CASSPRRDQPQHF.

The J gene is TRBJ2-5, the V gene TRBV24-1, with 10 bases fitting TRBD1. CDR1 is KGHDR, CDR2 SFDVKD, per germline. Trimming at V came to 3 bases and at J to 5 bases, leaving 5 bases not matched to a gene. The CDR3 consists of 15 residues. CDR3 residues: CATSDAGQGVETQYF. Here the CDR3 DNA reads TGTGCCACCAGTGATGCCGGACAGGGGGTCGAGACCCAGTACTTC.

CDR3 sequence (DNA): TGTGCCAGCAGCGTATGGGACAACGGGAATTCACCCCTCCACTTT. Translating it yields CASSVWDNGNSPLHF. This chain joins TRBV9 and TRBJ1-6; possibly TRBD1 for D (6 bases). The V gene's germline CDR1 is SGDLS and CDR2 YYNGEE. V lost 1 base to trimming and J lost 7 bases, with 12 bases between them. The CDR3 is 15 residues long.

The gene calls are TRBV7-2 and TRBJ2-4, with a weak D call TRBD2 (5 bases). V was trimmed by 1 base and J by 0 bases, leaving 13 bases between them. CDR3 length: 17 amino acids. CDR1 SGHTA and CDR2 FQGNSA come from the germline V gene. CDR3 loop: CASSLETKDLAKNIQYF. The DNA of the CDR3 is TGTGCCAGCAGCTTAGAGACTAAAGATCTAGCCAAAAACATTCAGTACTTC.

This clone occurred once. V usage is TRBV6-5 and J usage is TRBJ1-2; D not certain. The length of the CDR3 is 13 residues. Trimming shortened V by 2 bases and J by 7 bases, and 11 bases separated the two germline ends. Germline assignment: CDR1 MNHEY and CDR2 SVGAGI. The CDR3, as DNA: TGTGCCAGCAGTTACCCCCGGGGAGGTGGCTACACCTTC. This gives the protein CASSYPRGGGYTF.

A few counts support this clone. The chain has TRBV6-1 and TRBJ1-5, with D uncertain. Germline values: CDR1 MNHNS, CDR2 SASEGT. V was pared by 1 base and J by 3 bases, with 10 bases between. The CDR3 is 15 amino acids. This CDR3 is CASSEEPIVNQPQHF. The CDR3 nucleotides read TGTGCCAGCAGTGAAGAGCCGATCGTCAATCAGCCCCAGCATTTT.

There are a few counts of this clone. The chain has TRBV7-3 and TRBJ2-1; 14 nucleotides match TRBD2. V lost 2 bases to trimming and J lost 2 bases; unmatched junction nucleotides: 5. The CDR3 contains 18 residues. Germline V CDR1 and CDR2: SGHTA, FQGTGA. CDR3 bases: TGTGCCAGCAGCTTAGGGACTAGCGGGAGTCGGACCTACAATGAGCAGTTCTTC. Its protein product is CASSLGTSGSRTYNEQFF.

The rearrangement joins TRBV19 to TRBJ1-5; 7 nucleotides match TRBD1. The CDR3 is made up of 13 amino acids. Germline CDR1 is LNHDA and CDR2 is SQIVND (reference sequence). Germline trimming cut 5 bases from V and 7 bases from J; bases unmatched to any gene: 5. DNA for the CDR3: TGTGCCAGTAGTCAGGGGGTTGAGCAGCCCCAGCATTTT. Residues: CASSQGVEQPQHF.

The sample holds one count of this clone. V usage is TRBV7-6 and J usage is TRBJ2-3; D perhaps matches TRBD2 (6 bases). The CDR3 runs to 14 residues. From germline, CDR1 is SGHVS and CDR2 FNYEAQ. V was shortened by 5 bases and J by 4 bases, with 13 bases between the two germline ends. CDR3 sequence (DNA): TGTGCCAGCAGCCAGACGCTAGCGTCAGATACGCAGTATTTT. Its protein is CASSQTLASDTQYF.

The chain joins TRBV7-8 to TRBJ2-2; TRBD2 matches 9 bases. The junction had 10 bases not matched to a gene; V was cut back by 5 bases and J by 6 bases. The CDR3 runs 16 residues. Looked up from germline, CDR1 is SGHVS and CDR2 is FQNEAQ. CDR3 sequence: CASSQRPSGGPGELFF. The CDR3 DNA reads TGTGCCAGCAGCCAGCGGCCCAGCGGGGGGCCCGGGGAGCTGTTTTTT. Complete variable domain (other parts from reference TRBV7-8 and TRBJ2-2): GAGVSQSPRYKVAKRGQDVALRCDPISGHVSLFWYQQALGQGPEFLTYFQNEAQLDKSGLPSDRFFAERPEGSVSTLKIQRTQQEDSAVYLCASSQRPSGGPGELFFGEGSRLTVL.

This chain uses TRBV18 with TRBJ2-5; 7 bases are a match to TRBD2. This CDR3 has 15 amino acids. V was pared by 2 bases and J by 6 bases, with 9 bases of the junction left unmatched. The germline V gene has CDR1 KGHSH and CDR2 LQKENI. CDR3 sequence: CASSPLTGLIKTQYF. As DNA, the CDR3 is TGTGCCAGCTCACCATTGACGGGACTAATAAAGACCCAGTACTTC. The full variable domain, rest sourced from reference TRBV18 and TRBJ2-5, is NAGVMQNPRHLVRRRGQEARLRCSPMKGHSHVYWYRQLPEEGLKFMVYLQKENIIDESGMPKERFSAEFPKEGPSILRIQQVVRGDSAAYFCASSPLTGLIKTQYFGPGTRLLVL.

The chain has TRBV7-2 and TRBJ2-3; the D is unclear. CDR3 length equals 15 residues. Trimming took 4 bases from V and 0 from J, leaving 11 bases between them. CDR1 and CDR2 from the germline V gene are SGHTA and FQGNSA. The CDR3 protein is CASSSPTISTDTQYF. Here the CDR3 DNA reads TGTGCCAGCAGCTCCCCCACAATAAGCACAGATACGCAGTATTTT.

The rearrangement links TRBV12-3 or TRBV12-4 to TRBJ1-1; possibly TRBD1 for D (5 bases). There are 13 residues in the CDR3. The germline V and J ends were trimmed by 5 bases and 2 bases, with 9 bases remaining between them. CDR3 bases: TGTGCCAGCAGTATCAGGGTTAACACTGAAGCTTTCTTT. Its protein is CASSIRVNTEAFF.

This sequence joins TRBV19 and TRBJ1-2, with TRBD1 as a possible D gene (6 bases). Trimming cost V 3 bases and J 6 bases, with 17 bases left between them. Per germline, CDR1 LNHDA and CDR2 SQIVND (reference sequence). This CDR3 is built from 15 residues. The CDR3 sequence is CASSISSGEMDGYTF. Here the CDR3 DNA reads TGTGCCAGTAGTATCTCTTCAGGGGAGATGGATGGCTACACCTTC.

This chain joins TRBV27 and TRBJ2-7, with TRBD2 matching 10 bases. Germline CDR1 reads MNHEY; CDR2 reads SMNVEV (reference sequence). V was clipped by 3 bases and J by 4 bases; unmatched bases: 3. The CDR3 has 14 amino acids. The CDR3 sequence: CASSFRTSGYEQYF. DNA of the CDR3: TGTGCCAGCAGTTTTAGGACTAGCGGTTACGAGCAGTACTTC.